The 3 T cell receptor beta chains below all came from one sample that was sequenced in a study of PD-1 blockade in classical Hodgkin lymphoma (dated by TCRdb to about 2020). To prepare the library, the immunoSEQ multiplex PCR assay was applied. The clones in this table, taken by TCRdb from immuneACCESS, are in-frame only. Not every clone is retained; where verified, under half of the shortfall comes from an unresolved V gene, and the cause of the rest is unknown. The sample table records 7,000 or so clones; about 62% of these occur just once. About a tenth of the sample goes to the ten largest clones. Explained via the paper, the time point label denotes: cycle 4 day 1 (C4D1), after 5 to 7 weeks of nivolumab. Every trial patient had relapsed after autologous stem cell transplantation, and cohorts A, B and C differed in prior brentuximab vedotin exposure. Using a Miltenyi CD8+ T cell isolation kit, CD8+ T cells were purified from thawed PBMCs through magnetic negative selection.

Sequencing was performed on CD8+ T cells from blood, taken before the fourth cycle of nivolumab. These TCRs come from a human donor with classical Hodgkin lymphoma.

The genes are TRBV19 and TRBJ1-4, with D hard to call. Trimming cost V 5 bases and J 8 bases, with 15 bases left between them. This CDR3 has 14 amino acids. CDR1 and CDR2 from the germline V gene are LNHDA and SQIVND (reference sequence). CDR3 loop: CASSYIPEGEKLFF. For the CDR3, the DNA is TGTGCCAGTAGTTACATCCCCGAAGGAGAAAAACTGTTTTTT.

J is TRBJ2-2 and V is TRBV7-6; D unresolved. The CDR3 length is 16 residues. Germline-derived CDR1 and CDR2 are SGHVS and FNYEAQ. V dropped 1 base and J dropped 6 bases, with 15 bases sitting between them. This CDR3 is CASSLDIPSNPGELFF. DNA of the CDR3: TGTGCCAGCAGCTTAGACATCCCCTCTAACCCCGGGGAGCTGTTTTTT. The full variable domain, its missing parts supplied by reference TRBV7-6 and TRBJ2-2, is GAGVSQSPRYKVTKRGQDVALRCDPISGHVSLYWYRQALGQGPEFLTYFNYEAQQDKSGLPNDRFSAERPEGSISTLTIQRTEQRDSAMYRCASSLDIPSNPGELFFGEGSRLTVL.

The V call is TRBV29-1, the J call TRBJ2-7; D is ambiguous. V lost 4 bases to trimming and J lost 2 bases, with 9 bases between them. CDR3 length: 12 residues. Germline V gene data show CDR1 as SQVTM and CDR2 as ANQGSEA. DNA for the CDR3: TGCAGCGTTGCGATAGGGCCCTACGAGCAGTACTTC. Residues: CSVAIGPYEQYF.